This T cell receptor beta chain appears in the sequencing data of a study of cytomegalovirus exposure and HLA in healthy donors. With 3 bases removed from V and 9 bases from J, the gap between germline ends came to 15 bases. Germline V gives CDR1 PRHDT, CDR2 FYEKMQ (reference sequence). The CDR3 length is 14 residues. The PCR contained 60 Vbeta and 13 Jbeta primers. TCRdb's copy holds only in-frame clones and misses some; the assay was immunoSEQ multiplex PCR. This sample has 200,000 to 250,000 clones, with around 83% found just once. This clone was found a few times. The chain links TRBV13 to TRBJ2-1, with D unclear. The sequencing input was PBMCs. This clonotype was sampled from a woman aged 50 to 60 in good health and CMV-seropositive. The CDR3 loop is CASSFGYGAGEQFF. The CDR3 DNA follows: TGTGCCAGCAGCTTTGGTTACGGCGCAGGTGAGCAGTTCTTC.